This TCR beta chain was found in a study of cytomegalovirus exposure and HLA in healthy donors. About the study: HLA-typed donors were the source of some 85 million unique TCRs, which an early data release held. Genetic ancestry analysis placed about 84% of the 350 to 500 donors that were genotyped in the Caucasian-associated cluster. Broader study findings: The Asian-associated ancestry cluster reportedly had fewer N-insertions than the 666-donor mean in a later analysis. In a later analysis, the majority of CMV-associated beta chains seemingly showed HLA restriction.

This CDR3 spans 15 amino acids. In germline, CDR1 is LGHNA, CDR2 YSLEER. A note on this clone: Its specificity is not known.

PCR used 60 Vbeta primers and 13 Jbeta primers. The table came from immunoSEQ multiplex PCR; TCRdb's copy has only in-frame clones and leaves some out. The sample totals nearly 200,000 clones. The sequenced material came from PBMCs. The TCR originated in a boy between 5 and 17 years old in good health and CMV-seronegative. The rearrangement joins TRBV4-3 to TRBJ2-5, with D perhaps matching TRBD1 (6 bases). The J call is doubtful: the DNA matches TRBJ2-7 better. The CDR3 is CASSQGRDTLYEQYF. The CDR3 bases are TGCGCCAGCAGCCAAGGCCGGGACACCCTCTACGAGCAGTACTTC.